A selection of T cell receptor beta chains follows, all from one sample in a study of blood T cell repertoires in COVID-19. Profiled with immunoSEQ multiplex PCR; TCRdb holds only in-frame clones, not every one. The sample lists 150,000 or so clones; around 87% were seen once. Sequencing input: peripheral blood. These receptors were collected from an elderly man with acute or convalescent COVID-19. The CDR3 runs from the conserved cysteine through the conserved F or W. D genes are given only for firm matches. Size values are once, few and many counts, or a class for expanded clones, and some rows have none.

clone_size	d_call	v_call	j_call	cdr3_aa	cdr3_nt
.	.	TRBV5-5	TRBJ2-3	CASSLNTGGRTDTQYF	TGTGCCAGCAGCCTTAATACGGGGGGCCGCACAGATACGCAGTATTTT
.	TRBD1	TRBV5-6	TRBJ1-2	CASSSSGGTGPSWGGYTF	TGTGCCAGCAGCTCCTCTGGCGGGACAGGGCCTTCTTGGGGTGGCTACACCTTC
.	TRBD2	TRBV7-9	TRBJ2-7	CASSTSGRAYEQYF	TGTGCCAGCAGCACGAGCGGGAGGGCCTACGAGCAGTACTTC
.	TRBD2	TRBV5-1	TRBJ2-5	CASSLASGGLQETQYF	TGCGCCAGCAGCTTGGCTAGCGGGGGGCTCCAAGAGACCCAGTACTTC
.	TRBD1	TRBV11-2	TRBJ1-6	CASSLVAGQGNSPLHF	TGTGCCAGCAGCTTGGTGGCCGGACAGGGAAATTCACCCCTCCACTTT
.	.	TRBV10-2	TRBJ1-4	CASSTQGMGEKLFF	TGCGCCAGCAGTACACAGGGTATGGGTGAAAAACTGTTTTTT
.	.	TRBV4-1	TRBJ1-1	CASSQDRFILNTEAFF	TGCGCCAGCAGCCAAGACAGGTTCATTCTGAACACTGAAGCTTTCTTT
.	TRBD1	TRBV2	TRBJ1-5	CASRGTGGNQPQHF	TGTGCCAGCAGGGGGACAGGGGGCAATCAGCCCCAGCATTTT
.	.	TRBV24-1	TRBJ2-1	CATGNYNEQFF	TGTGCCACCGGCAACTACAATGAGCAGTTCTTC
.	.	TRBV30	TRBJ1-6	CAWTRGLNSPLHF	TGTGCCTGGACCAGGGGTCTTAATTCACCCCTCCACTTT
.	TRBD1	TRBV19	TRBJ1-5	CASSRDRDLQPQHF	TGTGCCAGTAGTAGAGACAGGGATCTTCAGCCCCAGCATTTT
.	TRBD1	TRBV28	TRBJ1-2	CASSFNPGQGLTNYGYTF	TGTGCCAGCAGTTTTAACCCGGGACAGGGGTTAACTAACTATGGCTACACCTTC
.	.	TRBV2	TRBJ1-1	CATLSLPNTEAFF	TGTGCCACCCTTTCCCTCCCGAACACTGAAGCTTTCTTT
.	TRBD2	TRBV19	TRBJ2-7	CASSIAGTSVYEQYF	TGTGCCAGTAGTATAGCAGGGACTAGCGTCTACGAGCAGTACTTC
.	.	TRBV7-9	TRBJ2-5	CASSLQGPETQYF	TGTGCCAGCAGCTTACAGGGCCCGGAGACCCAGTACTTC
.	TRBD1	TRBV19	TRBJ1-3	CASSMVGTGTGNTIYF	TGTGCCAGTAGTATGGTCGGGACAGGCACCGGAAACACCATATATTTT
once	TRBD1	TRBV28	TRBJ2-3	CASSFVGQGMADTQYF	TGTGCCAGCAGTTTTGTGGGACAGGGTATGGCAGATACGCAGTATTTT
.	.	TRBV27	TRBJ1-1	CASSLSPGKLMNTEAFF	TGTGCCAGCAGTTTATCTCCAGGAAAGCTGATGAACACTGAAGCTTTCTTT
.	TRBD1	TRBV3-1/TRBV3-2	TRBJ2-3	CASSSTGGPTDTQYF	TGTGCCAGCAGTTCAACAGGGGGCCCCACAGATACGCAGTATTTT
.	.	TRBV7-2	TRBJ2-2	CASSLNTGELFF	TGTGCCAGCAGCCTTAACACCGGGGAGCTGTTTTTT
.	TRBD2	TRBV5-1	TRBJ2-1	CASSRGTSGPYNEQFF	TGCGCCAGCAGCCGCGGGACTAGCGGACCTTACAATGAGCAGTTCTTC